The clone carrying this TCR beta chain was picked up a small number of times. What it binds is not known. Primers: 60 Vbeta forward and 13 Jbeta reverse. Profiling relied on immunoSEQ multiplex PCR, and the TCRdb table lists in-frame clones only, not all of them. The table includes some 95,000 clones, less than 75% detected once. This CDR3 comprises 11 residues. Germline-derived CDR1 and CDR2 are GTSNPN and SVGIG (reference sequence). The data originate from a study of cytomegalovirus exposure and HLA in healthy donors. Study in general: Findings of an earlier analysis included around 100 million unique TCR beta sequences from around 180 million T cells. Overall study findings and caveats: Under in vitro conditions, three CMV-associated chains were confirmed as specific for CMV antigens. For cytomegalovirus status, the classifier reportedly gave diagnoses with high specificity and sensitivity. Trimming of TCR beta V- and J-genes showed a link, identified in a later analysis, to a missense DCLRE1C variant.

Material for sequencing was PBMCs. The chain employs TRBV30 and TRBJ1-2; D uncertain. The source of this sequence is a man aged 30-40 years in good health and CMV-seronegative. The CDR3 is CVYFRGYGYTF. Here the CDR3 DNA reads TGTGTGTATTTTCGGGGCTATGGCTACACCTTC.